A single sample gave rise to the 27 T cell receptor beta chains below, sequenced in a study of CD8 T cells in Susac syndrome (dated by TCRdb to the late 2010s). The library was obtained by the immunoSEQ multiplex PCR assay. RNA was extracted with the RNeasy kit and roughly 0.45 to 1 ug was reverse transcribed using random hexamers. TCRdb applied fastp at Q25 and MiXCR to the public reads, then kept only in-frame beta chains. Rows with one shared CDR3 protein collapse into an entry with the most common genes and DNA. Within this sample are under 150,000 distinct CDR3 sequences, with 90% to 97% of them counted one time only. The top ten constitute 0.065% to 0.1% of the sample. The sample consisted of CD4+ T cells from PBMCs. These receptors originate from a human donor with Susac syndrome.

The chain combines TRBV4-1 with TRBJ1-2; 7 nucleotides align to TRBD1. There are 14 residues in the CDR3. Per germline, CDR1 MGHRA and CDR2 YSYEKL. Trimming took 3 bases from V and 2 from J; bases not matched to a gene: 3. The CDR3 region has the DNA TGCGCCAGCAGCCAGGGACAGCAGAACTATGGCTACACCTTC. Amino acids: CASSQGQQNYGYTF.

The chain couples TRBV5-1 to TRBJ1-1; perhaps TRBD1 as D (6 bases). V was pared by 0 bases and J by 1 base, with 13 bases between. The CDR3 consists of 16 residues. Germline CDR1 reads SGHRS; CDR2 reads YFSETQ. This CDR3 reads CASSLDLAGANTEAFF. Here the CDR3 DNA reads TGCGCCAGCAGCTTGGATCTTGCAGGGGCGAACACTGAAGCTTTCTTT.

J is TRBJ1-5 and V is TRBV20-1; 8 bases align to TRBD1. The germline gives CDR1 DFQATT, CDR2 SNEGSKA (reference sequence). V gave up 2 bases and J gave up 3 bases; unmatched junction bases: 12. The CDR3 spans 17 residues. CDR3 amino acids: CSARSNMDRVNNQPQHF. The CDR3 coding sequence is TGCAGTGCTAGATCCAACATGGACAGGGTGAACAATCAGCCCCAGCATTTT.

The gene calls are TRBV6-1 and TRBJ2-7; 7 bases line up with TRBD1. J gave up 12 bases and V 4 bases, and 12 bases lay outside the gene matches. The CDR3 sequence is 13 residues long. Germline CDR1 is MNHNS and CDR2 is SASEGT. CDR3 loop: CASSAGTANGGYF. CDR3 bases: TGTGCCAGCAGTGCCGGGACAGCCAACGGAGGGTACTTC.

The chain carries TRBV28 and TRBJ2-3, with TRBD1 matching over 7 bases. CDR1 and CDR2 (germline): MDHEN, SYDVKM. The CDR3 has 14 residues. V lost 1 base to trimming and J lost 4 bases; unmatched junction nucleotides: 2. The CDR3 here is CASSLLGGADTQYF. In nucleotides, the CDR3 is TGTGCCAGCAGTTTATTAGGGGGCGCAGATACGCAGTATTTT.

The genes are TRBV20-1 and TRBJ2-5, with 8 bases that match TRBD2. CDR1 is DFQATT and CDR2 is SNEGSKA in the germline V gene (reference sequence). The CDR3 extends over 13 amino acids. The junction had 3 bases not matched to a gene; V was cut back by 2 bases and J by 4 bases. The CDR3 sequence: CSARLAGLETQYF. The CDR3 DNA reads TGCAGTGCTAGACTAGCGGGTCTAGAGACCCAGTACTTC.

V and J are TRBV6-6 and TRBJ2-5; D possibly uses TRBD1 or TRBD2 (7 bases each). Per the germline V gene, CDR1 is MNHNY and CDR2 is SVGAGI (reference sequence). V was trimmed by 0 bases and J by 5 bases, leaving 13 bases between them. The CDR3 length is 15 residues. In DNA, the CDR3 is TGTGCCAGCAGTTACTCGGTCAGGGGGGGTGAGACCCAGTACTTC. Residues: CASSYSVRGGETQYF.

The chain is built from TRBV7-2 and TRBJ2-7, with D unclear. The germline gives CDR1 SGHTA, CDR2 FQGNSA. The CDR3 spans 12 residues. Trimming cost V 1 base and J 6 bases, with 7 bases left between them. CDR3 sequence reads: CASSLETTEQYF. In DNA, the CDR3 is TGTGCCAGCAGCTTAGAAACGACCGAGCAGTACTTC.

The chain carries TRBV3-1 and TRBJ1-3; D unclear. The germline V gene encodes CDR1 LGHDT and CDR2 YNNKEL (reference sequence). The length of the CDR3 is 13 residues. V lost 4 bases, J lost 4 bases, and 8 bases lay in between. Here the CDR3 reads CASSLAIGNTIYF. CDR3 nucleotides: TGTGCCAGCAGCCTGGCGATCGGAAACACCATATATTTT.

A single count supports this clonotype. The V gene is TRBV25-1, the J gene TRBJ1-2; D might be TRBD1 (5 bases). This CDR3 contains 14 residues. Trimming cost V 3 bases and J 8 bases, with 16 bases left between them. The germline V gene has CDR1 MGHDK and CDR2 SYGVNS. CDR3 nucleotide sequence: TGTGCCAGCAGTGAGGGCAGGGCAGTCCGAGGCTACACCTTC. Its protein is CASSEGRAVRGYTF.

This chain uses TRBV4-1 with TRBJ2-7; D is undetermined. Trimming took 3 bases from V and 0 from J, leaving 9 bases between them. CDR1 and CDR2 (germline): MGHRA, YSYEKL. The CDR3 is 14 amino acids. The DNA of the CDR3 is TGCGCCAGCAGCCAGACATACCTCTCCTACGAGCAGTACTTC. Translated: CASSQTYLSYEQYF.

This chain joins TRBV15 and TRBJ2-5; a weak D match, TRBD1 (6 bases). The CDR3 contains 13 residues. From germline, CDR1 is LNHNV and CDR2 YYDKDF (reference sequence). Between the trimmed V and J ends, which lost 4 bases and 5 bases, there was a span of 11 bases. The CDR3 spells CATSNRQGETQYF. In DNA form, the CDR3 reads TGTGCCACCAGCAATAGGCAGGGGGAGACCCAGTACTTC.

This chain uses TRBV24-1 with TRBJ2-5; 10 positions match TRBD2. Germline CDR1 reads KGHDR; CDR2 reads SFDVKD. The CDR3 covers 15 residues. The ends lost 4 bases at V and 4 bases at J; junction bases unmatched: 5. As DNA, the CDR3 is TGTGCCACCAGTGAGAGCGGGAGGGCCGGAGAGACCCAGTACTTC. Its translation: CATSESGRAGETQYF.

The chain has TRBV5-6 and TRBJ2-7; 11 bases align to TRBD2. The V and J ends lost 6 bases and 7 bases, in that order; junction bases with no gene match: 12. The CDR3 totals 15 residues. Germline V gene data show CDR1 as SGHDT and CDR2 as YYEEEE. The CDR3 here is CASTLSSGRPLEQYF. CDR3 in DNA: TGTGCCAGCACCCTCTCTAGCGGGAGGCCCCTAGAGCAGTACTTC.

The chain combines TRBV29-1 with TRBJ2-7; possible D gene TRBD1, 6 bases. Germline assignment: CDR1 SQVTM and CDR2 ANQGSEA. The CDR3 spans 14 residues. V gave up 4 bases and J gave up 0 bases, with 13 bases separating them. CDR3: CSVVQGRSSYEQYF. In DNA form, the CDR3 reads TGCAGCGTTGTTCAGGGGCGTAGCTCCTACGAGCAGTACTTC.

This clonotype has only a few counts. The rearrangement joins TRBV29-1 to TRBJ2-7; TRBD1 agrees at 7 bases. This CDR3 is built from 12 residues. Germline trimming cut 6 bases from V and 0 bases from J; bases unmatched to any gene: 2. Germline-derived CDR1 and CDR2 are SQVTM and ANQGSEA. CDR3 nucleotide sequence: TGCAGCGTCCGGGACAGCTCCTACGAGCAGTACTTC. It translates to CSVRDSSYEQYF.

V usage is TRBV3-1 and J usage is TRBJ1-2, with D unresolved. The CDR3 has 11 residues. CDR1 is LGHDT and CDR2 is YNNKEL in the germline V gene (reference sequence). V was cut by 6 bases and J by 5 bases, with 7 bases left in between. The CDR3 is CASRSLYGYTF. CDR3 in DNA: TGTGCCAGCAGATCTCTTTATGGCTACACCTTC.

Concerning this clonotype: Relative to the germline gene, one junction end is altered; a read error may explain this. V usage is TRBV29-1 and J usage is TRBJ2-5, with D unclear. Looked up from germline, CDR1 is SQVTM and CDR2 is ANQGSEA. This CDR3 spans 13 amino acids. The CDR3 DNA sequence: TGCAGCGTCGCCCCCTTAGCACAAGGGACCCAGTACTTC. Protein product: CSVAPLAQGTQYF.

This chain links TRBV9 with TRBJ2-7; the D gene is possibly TRBD1 (6 bases). From germline, CDR1 is SGDLS and CDR2 YYNGEE. CDR3 size: 13 residues. Trimming left V 4 bases short and J 2 bases short, with 10 bases between. Here the CDR3 DNA reads TGTGCCAGCAGCCACAGGGATACCTACGAGCAGTACTTC. Its translation is CASSHRDTYEQYF. The whole variable domain, remainder taken from reference TRBV9 and TRBJ2-7, is DSGVTQTPKHLITATGQRVTLRCSPRSGDLSVYWYQQSLDQGLQFLIQYYNGEERAKGNILERFSAQQFPDLHSELNLSSLELGDSALYFCASSHRDTYEQYFGPGTRLTVT.

This chain connects TRBV24-1 to TRBJ2-1, with D possibly matching TRBD2 (5 bases). Germline V gene data show CDR1 as KGHDR and CDR2 as SFDVKD. The germline V and J ends were trimmed by 5 bases and 7 bases, with 14 bases remaining between them. The CDR3 consists of 14 residues. CDR3 DNA sequence: TGTGCCACCAGTGCCCCGACGGGGTGGAATGAGCAGTTCTTC. Translated, it gives CATSAPTGWNEQFF.

This clonotype was seen once. This sequence joins TRBV2 and TRBJ1-2; D not certain. The germline V gene has CDR1 SNHLY and CDR2 FYNNEI. V was clipped by 4 bases and J by 4 bases, with 16 bases between them. The CDR3 contains 15 residues. The CDR3 sequence: CASSGDGGITYGYTF. The CDR3 DNA reads as TGTGCCAGCAGTGGCGACGGAGGAATCACCTATGGCTACACCTTC.

V usage is TRBV29-1 and J usage is TRBJ1-1; 7 positions match TRBD1. CDR3 size: 15 residues. With V trimmed by 3 bases and J by 0 bases, 7 bases remained unmatched. Germline V gene lookup returns CDR1 SQVTM and CDR2 ANQGSEA. CDR3 sequence (DNA): TGCAGCGTTGACAGGGGGTTTGGGATGAACACTGAAGCTTTCTTT. The encoded protein is CSVDRGFGMNTEAFF.

The rearrangement uses TRBV21-1 and TRBJ2-3. TRBV21-1 is annotated as a pseudogene. This CDR3 region has 16 residues. This CDR3 is CASSKALYRGTDTQYF. CDR3 bases: TGTGCCAGCAGCAAAGCGCTTTACAGGGGCACAGATACGCAGTATTTT.

V usage is TRBV29-1 and J usage is TRBJ2-5, with 7 bases aligning to TRBD1. The V segment lost 5 bases and the J segment 1 base; nucleotides outside the gene matches: 4. The CDR3 spans 13 residues. Germline CDR1 is SQVTM and CDR2 is ANQGSEA. CDR3 nucleotides: TGCAGCGTTCTCCGGGACAGCCAAGAGACCCAGTACTTC. It translates to CSVLRDSQETQYF.

This chain connects TRBV29-1 to TRBJ2-2; D is perhaps TRBD2 (6 bases). This CDR3 spans 12 amino acids. V was cut by 3 bases and J by 13 bases, with 15 bases left in between. The germline V gene encodes CDR1 SQVTM and CDR2 ANQGSEA. The CDR3 spells CSVEGGQGGLFF. The CDR3 bases are TGCAGCGTTGAGGGTGGCCAGGGAGGGCTGTTTTTT.

The J gene is TRBJ1-2, the V gene TRBV15; no reliable D call. Looked up from germline, CDR1 is LNHNV and CDR2 is YYDKDF (reference sequence). The V gene lost 1 base and the J gene lost 1 base, with 4 bases spanning the gap. This CDR3 spans 13 amino acids. The CDR3 nucleotides read TGTGCCACCAGCAGAGCACGTAACTATGGCTACACCTTC. It specifies CATSRARNYGYTF.

This chain connects TRBV4-1 to TRBJ1-5; D gene unclear. Germline CDR1 is MGHRA and CDR2 is YSYEKL. V lost 3 bases and J lost 4, with 16 bases in between. The CDR3 runs to 16 residues. DNA of the CDR3: TGCGCCAGCAGCCATACCAGAGGAGGGTCAAATCAGCCCCAGCATTTT. This gives the protein CASSHTRGGSNQPQHF.